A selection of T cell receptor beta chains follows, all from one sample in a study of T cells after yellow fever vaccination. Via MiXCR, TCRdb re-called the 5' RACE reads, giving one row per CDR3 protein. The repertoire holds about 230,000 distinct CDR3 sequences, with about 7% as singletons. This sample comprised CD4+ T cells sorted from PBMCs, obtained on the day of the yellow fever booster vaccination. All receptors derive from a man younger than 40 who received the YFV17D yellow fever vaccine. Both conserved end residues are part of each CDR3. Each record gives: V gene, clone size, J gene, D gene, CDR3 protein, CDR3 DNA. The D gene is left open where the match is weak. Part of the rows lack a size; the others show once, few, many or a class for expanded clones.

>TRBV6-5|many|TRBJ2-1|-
CASRAERVDNEQFF
TGTGCCAGCAGGGCCGAGCGGGTTGACAATGAGCAGTTCTTC
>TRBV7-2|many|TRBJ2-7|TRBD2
CASSFLAANEQYF
TGTGCCAGCAGCTTTCTAGCGGCAAACGAGCAGTACTTC
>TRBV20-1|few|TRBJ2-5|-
CSARSSSETQYF
TGCAGTGCTAGATCTTCGTCCGAGACCCAGTACTTC
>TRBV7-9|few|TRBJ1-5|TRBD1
CASSKGANQPQHF
TGTGCCAGCAGCAAGGGGGCCAATCAGCCCCAGCATTTT
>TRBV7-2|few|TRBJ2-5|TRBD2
CASSLEWREGRETQYF
TGTGCCAGCAGCTTAGAGTGGCGGGAGGGCCGGGAGACCCAGTACTTC
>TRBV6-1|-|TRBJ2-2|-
CASSAERANTGELFF
TGTGCCAGCTCCGCGGAGCGAGCGAACACCGGGGAGCTGTTTTTT
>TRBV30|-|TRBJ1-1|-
CAWSVKQMNTEAFF
TGTGCCTGGAGTGTGAAACAGATGAACACTGAAGCTTTCTTT
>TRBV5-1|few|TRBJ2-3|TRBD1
CASSPPDRVVADTQYF
TGCGCCAGCAGCCCCCCGGACAGGGTTGTGGCAGATACGCAGTATTTT
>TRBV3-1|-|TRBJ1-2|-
CASSQDAGEGGYTF
TGTGCCAGCAGCCAAGACGCAGGGGAGGGGGGCTACACCTTC
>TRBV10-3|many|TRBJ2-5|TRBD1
CAISDTGVETQYF
TGTGCCATCAGCGACACAGGGGTAGAGACCCAGTACTTC
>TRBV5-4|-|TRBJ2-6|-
CASSPVFSGANVLTF
TGTGCCAGCAGCCCCGTTTTCTCTGGGGCCAACGTCCTGACTTTC
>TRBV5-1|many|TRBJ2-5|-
CASSPLTTGEETQYF
TGCGCCAGCAGCCCGTTAACTACGGGAGAAGAGACCCAGTACTTC
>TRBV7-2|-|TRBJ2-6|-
CASSLASTTRAGANVLTF
TGTGCCAGCAGCTTAGCTTCCACAACCCGGGCCGGGGCCAACGTCCTGACTTTC
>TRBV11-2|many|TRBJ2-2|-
CASSPRGGLVAGELFF
TGTGCCAGCAGCCCGAGGGGGGGGCTCGTGGCCGGGGAGCTGTTTTTT
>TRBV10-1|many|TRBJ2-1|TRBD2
CASSEQRGFNEQFF
TGCGCCAGCAGTGAGCAGCGGGGATTCAATGAGCAGTTCTTC
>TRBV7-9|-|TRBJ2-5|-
CASSLPRKAKTQYF
TGTGCCAGCAGCTTACCCCGGAAGGCAAAGACCCAGTACTTC
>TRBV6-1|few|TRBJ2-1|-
CASRGRDGFNEQFF
TGTGCCAGCAGGGGCCGGGACGGCTTCAATGAGCAGTTCTTC
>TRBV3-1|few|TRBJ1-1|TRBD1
CATLQDSLGGQLNTEAFF
TGTGCCACTCTTCAAGATTCGTTAGGGGGACAGCTGAACACTGAAGCTTTCTTT
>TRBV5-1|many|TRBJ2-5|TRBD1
CASSLETGKYQETQYF
TGCGCCAGCAGCTTGGAGACAGGGAAGTACCAAGAGACCCAGTACTTC
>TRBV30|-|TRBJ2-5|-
CAWSGVGQETQYF
TGTGCCTGGAGCGGAGTAGGCCAAGAGACCCAGTACTTC
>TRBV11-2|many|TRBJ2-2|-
CASSPDRLPNTGELFF
TGTGCCAGCAGCCCCGACAGGCTTCCCAACACCGGGGAGCTGTTTTTT
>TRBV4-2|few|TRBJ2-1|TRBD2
CASSQDTSGRAGGQFF
TGTGCCAGCAGCCAAGATACTAGCGGGAGGGCCGGAGGGCAGTTCTTC
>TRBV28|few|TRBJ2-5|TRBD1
CASIMTGGKETQYF
TGTGCCAGCATTATGACAGGGGGGAAAGAGACCCAGTACTTC
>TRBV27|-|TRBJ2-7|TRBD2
CASSWRAGLSYEQYF
TGTGCCAGCAGTTGGAGAGCGGGACTTTCCTACGAGCAGTACTTC
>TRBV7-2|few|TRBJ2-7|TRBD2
CASSATLAGPYEQYF
TGTGCCAGCAGCGCTACCCTAGCGGGCCCCTACGAGCAGTACTTC
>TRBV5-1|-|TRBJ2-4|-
CASSLERGDIQYF
TGCGCCAGCAGCTTGGAGCGCGGAGACATTCAGTACTTC
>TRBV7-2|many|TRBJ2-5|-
CASSLLETQYF
TGTGCCAGCAGCTTATTAGAGACCCAGTACTTC
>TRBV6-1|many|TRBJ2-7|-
CASTEWGRGGSYEQYF
TGTGCCAGCACTGAATGGGGAAGGGGAGGCTCCTACGAGCAGTACTTC